The rows below give T cell receptor beta chains drawn from one sample of a study of cytomegalovirus exposure and HLA in healthy donors. Some clones are missing from TCRdb's copy, which holds only in-frame ones; the method was immunoSEQ multiplex PCR. The sample contains over 85,000 clones, approximately 73% of which appear only once. The sequencing input was PBMCs. Receptor source: a man aged 35 to 55 in good health and CMV-seronegative. Both conserved end residues are part of each CDR3. D genes are given only for firm matches. Clone size is shown for a subset of rows, as once, few, many or a class of expanded clone.

J gene: TRBJ2-7; clone size: -; V gene: TRBV9; D gene: -; CDR3 protein: CASSVGGTGFSYEQYF; CDR3 DNA: TGTGCCAGCAGCGTGGGGGGGACAGGTTTCTCCTACGAGCAGTACTTC
J gene: TRBJ2-3; clone size: -; V gene: TRBV9; D gene: -; CDR3 protein: CASSVGGGRTDTQYF; CDR3 DNA: TGTGCCAGCAGCGTAGGAGGGGGACGCACAGATACGCAGTATTTT
J gene: TRBJ2-7; clone size: -; V gene: TRBV11-3; D gene: -; CDR3 protein: CASSFGGSYEQYF; CDR3 DNA: TGTGCCAGCAGCTTCGGGGGTTCCTACGAGCAGTACTTC
J gene: TRBJ2-7; clone size: -; V gene: TRBV6-5; D gene: TRBD1; CDR3 protein: CASSKGQGLQHF; CDR3 DNA: TGTGCCAGCAGTAAGGGACAGGGGCTACAACACTTC
J gene: TRBJ1-2; clone size: -; V gene: TRBV4-1; D gene: TRBD1; CDR3 protein: CASRITGGTDYGYTF; CDR3 DNA: TGCGCCAGCAGGATTACAGGGGGCACAGACTATGGCTACACCTTC
J gene: TRBJ2-5; clone size: -; V gene: TRBV7-2; D gene: -; CDR3 protein: CASSHYLGGGSETQYF; CDR3 DNA: TGTGCCAGCAGCCACTACCTGGGAGGGGGAAGCGAGACCCAGTACTTC
J gene: TRBJ2-7; clone size: -; V gene: TRBV5-1; D gene: TRBD1; CDR3 protein: CASSLRQGYEQYF; CDR3 DNA: TGCGCCAGCAGCTTGAGACAGGGCTACGAGCAGTACTTC
J gene: TRBJ2-7; clone size: -; V gene: TRBV7-3; D gene: TRBD1; CDR3 protein: CASSSTGGAGYEQYF; CDR3 DNA: TGTGCCAGCAGCTCGACAGGGGGCGCGGGGTACGAGCAGTACTTC
J gene: TRBJ2-5; clone size: -; V gene: TRBV19; D gene: TRBD1; CDR3 protein: CSSQTRTGARGVTQYF; CDR3 DNA: TGTTCTTCGCAGACCCGGACAGGGGCAAGGGGGGTGACCCAGTACTTC
J gene: TRBJ2-7; clone size: -; V gene: TRBV5-6; D gene: TRBD1; CDR3 protein: CASSSLTGLDEQYF; CDR3 DNA: TGTGCCAGCAGCTCTCTGACAGGGCTGGACGAGCAGTACTTC
J gene: TRBJ1-4; clone size: few; V gene: TRBV2; D gene: -; CDR3 protein: CASRDRDEKLFF; CDR3 DNA: TGTGCCAGCAGGGACAGAGATGAAAAACTGTTTTTT
J gene: TRBJ1-4; clone size: few; V gene: TRBV7-6; D gene: -; CDR3 protein: CASSLVREKLFF; CDR3 DNA: TGTGCCAGCAGCTTAGTGCGGGAAAAACTGTTTTTT
J gene: TRBJ2-7; clone size: -; V gene: TRBV5-1; D gene: -; CDR3 protein: CASTPRGGGTYEQYF; CDR3 DNA: TGCGCCAGCACCCCCAGGGGCGGGGGTACCTACGAGCAGTACTTC
J gene: TRBJ1-3; clone size: -; V gene: TRBV2; D gene: -; CDR3 protein: CASSEGTPGNTIYF; CDR3 DNA: TGTGCCAGCAGTGAGGGGACACCCGGAAACACCATATATTTT
J gene: TRBJ2-7; clone size: -; V gene: TRBV29-1; D gene: -; CDR3 protein: CSVGQYYEQYF; CDR3 DNA: TGCAGCGTTGGACAGTACTACGAGCAGTACTTC
J gene: TRBJ2-2; clone size: -; V gene: TRBV27; D gene: -; CDR3 protein: CASSLRGANTGELFF; CDR3 DNA: TGTGCCAGCAGTTTAAGGGGCGCGAACACCGGGGAGCTGTTTTTT
J gene: TRBJ2-7; clone size: -; V gene: TRBV4-1; D gene: -; CDR3 protein: CASSQDPSTSYRAQYF; CDR3 DNA: TGCGCCAGCAGCCAAGATCCCTCAACCTCTTACAGGGCGCAGTACTTC
J gene: TRBJ2-5; clone size: -; V gene: TRBV10-3; D gene: -; CDR3 protein: CAISAVKETQYF; CDR3 DNA: TGTGCCATCAGTGCTGTTAAAGAGACCCAGTACTTC
J gene: TRBJ2-3; clone size: few; V gene: TRBV7-2; D gene: -; CDR3 protein: CASSFGWGPNTQYF; CDR3 DNA: TGTGCCAGCAGCTTTGGTTGGGGGCCAAATACGCAGTATTTT
J gene: TRBJ2-7; clone size: -; V gene: TRBV27; D gene: TRBD1; CDR3 protein: CASSLGTGAREQYF; CDR3 DNA: TGTGCCAGCAGTTTAGGGACAGGGGCCCGTGAGCAGTACTTC
J gene: TRBJ1-5; clone size: -; V gene: TRBV4-3; D gene: -; CDR3 protein: CASSPTDYGQPQHF; CDR3 DNA: TGCGCCAGCAGCCCGACCGACTACGGTCAGCCCCAGCATTTT
J gene: TRBJ1-1; clone size: -; V gene: TRBV11-1; D gene: -; CDR3 protein: CASSPRLGGSEAFF; CDR3 DNA: TGTGCCAGCAGCCCCCGACTTGGCGGGTCGGAAGCTTTCTTT
J gene: TRBJ2-7; clone size: -; V gene: TRBV7-9; D gene: TRBD1; CDR3 protein: CASSPWTGGRDEQYF; CDR3 DNA: TGTGCCAGCAGCCCTTGGACAGGGGGCCGGGACGAGCAGTACTTC
J gene: TRBJ2-4; clone size: few; V gene: TRBV5-1; D gene: TRBD2; CDR3 protein: CASRFTGGKNIQYF; CDR3 DNA: TGCGCCAGCAGATTCACGGGAGGCAAAAACATTCAGTACTTC